This TCR beta chain was sequenced for a study of T cells after yellow fever vaccination. From germline, CDR1 is SGHRS and CDR2 YFSETQ. This CDR3 region has 17 residues. Trimming removed 7 bases from V and 0 bases from J; junction bases left unmatched: 12. This clonotype appeared a few times. Production of TCR cDNA was by 5'RACE template switching, which also added a universal primer site and UMIs. TCRdb re-derived calls from the 5' RACE reads in MiXCR, one entry per CDR3 protein. The repertoire holds over 65,000 distinct CDR3 sequences, less than 15% seen once, with about 22% in the top ten. This sample comprised CD8+ T cells not binding an NS4B(214-222) dextramer, sorted from PBMCs, obtained less than 25 days after the first yellow fever vaccination. The receptor comes from a man aged 18 to 29 who received the YFV17D yellow fever vaccine. The chain carries TRBV5-1 and TRBJ2-3, with 9 positions matching TRBD2. CDR3 DNA sequence: TGCGCCAGCGCCCGGAACTTGCGGGGGGGGAGCACAGATACGCAGTATTTT. Translating gives CASARNLRGGSTDTQYF.